This T cell receptor beta chain was captured by sequencing in a study of cytomegalovirus exposure and HLA in healthy donors. Findings and caveats of the study: Reportedly, diagnosis of cytomegalovirus status by the classifier showed high specificity and sensitivity. HLA-A and HLA-B allele assignments for most subjects were reportedly predicted accurately using TCR beta sequences. The majority of TCR sequences were rare, yet some public TCRs appeared in many donors.

PCR used 60 Vbeta primers and 13 Jbeta primers. Clones were read by immunoSEQ multiplex PCR, and TCRdb kept only the in-frame ones, dropping some. Among roughly 150,000 clones listed, approximately 70% were seen once. The CDR3 runs to 15 residues. Trimming shortened V by 5 bases and J by 4 bases, and 12 bases separated the two germline ends. The germline V gene encodes CDR1 MNHEY and CDR2 SMNVEV (reference sequence). With respect to this clone: Its antigen is as yet unknown.

The chain uses TRBV27 and TRBJ2-6; maybe TRBD2 (5 bases). This receptor was obtained from a woman between 18 and 29 years old in good health and CMV-seronegative. Sequencing was performed on PBMCs. The chain's CDR3 is CASSPPPGGANVLTF. CDR3 in DNA: TGTGCCAGCAGTCCGCCCCCGGGGGGGGCCAACGTCCTGACTTTC. Supplemented by reference TRBV27 and TRBJ2-6, the full variable domain reads EAQVTQNPRYLITVTGKKLTVTCSQNMNHEYMSWYRQDPGLGLRQIYYSMNVEVTDKGDVPEGYKVSRKEKRNFPLILESPSPNQTSLYFCASSPPPGGANVLTFGAGSRLTVL.